This T cell receptor (beta chain) was documented in a study of shared clonotypes between healthy human individuals. Study-wide background: Aged between 18 and 49, the donors were two women and three men.

Study results and limitations: Memory subsets generally showed smaller estimated richness than naive subsets did. Rarefaction gave evidence that sorted-subset sequencing remained incomplete despite large depth.

The sorted-subset replicate PCRs were given 200 ng DNA, which is 30,000 to 35,000 T cell genomes. The repertoire was sequenced with immunoSEQ multiplex PCR; TCRdb's copy has only in-frame clones and lacks some. The top ten clones hold around 24% of a sample with roughly 890,000 clones, roughly 92% of them seen once. V lost 3 bases, J lost 4 bases, and 8 bases lay in between. The CDR3 extends over 12 amino acids. Germline V lookup: CDR1 SGDLS, CDR2 YYNGEE. As regards this clone: The antigen is undetermined.

Naive CD8 cells were CD45RO-negative, positively selected for CCR7, excluding terminally differentiated effector memory CD45RA+ cells. The rearrangement joins TRBV9 to TRBJ2-7; D not resolved. The receptor comes from a man aged 25 to 40 in good health. Sequencing was performed on naive CD8+ T cells sorted from blood. CDR3 bases: TGTGCCAGCAGCGCAGACATGTACGAGCAGTACTTC. Its translation: CASSADMYEQYF.